The rows below give T cell receptor beta chains drawn from one sample of a study of technical replicates of blood from several donors. Here immunoSEQ multiplex PCR was the method, and the copy in TCRdb shows in-frame clones only, minus some. The data show 45,000 to 60,000 clones, approximately 95% seen once. Input material: PBMCs. The receptor source for this set is a human donor in good health. Some clones in this sample may be carry-over from other donors' samples. Each CDR3 is given with its conserved first and last residue. The D gene is left open where the match is weak. Part of the rows lack a size; the others show once, few, many or a class for expanded clones.

abundance: NA; len: 14; v_gene: TRBV27; j_gene: TRBJ2-7; d_gene: NA; CDR3nt: TGTGCCAGCAGTTTCAGGACAGACTCCTACGAGCAGTACTTC; CDR3aa: CASSFRTDSYEQYF
abundance: NA; len: 14; v_gene: TRBV7-6; j_gene: TRBJ2-1; d_gene: TRBD2; CDR3nt: TGTGCCAGCAGCTTAAGCGGGAGGGCCGATGAGCAGTTCTTC; CDR3aa: CASSLSGRADEQFF
abundance: NA; len: 15; v_gene: TRBV7-3; j_gene: TRBJ2-1; d_gene: TRBD2; CDR3nt: TGTGCCAGCAGCCGACTAGCGGGGGCCTACAATGAGCAGTTCTTC; CDR3aa: CASSRLAGAYNEQFF
abundance: NA; len: 11; v_gene: TRBV29-1; j_gene: TRBJ1-2; d_gene: NA; CDR3nt: TGCAGCGTTTCTCCTAACTATGGCTACACCTTC; CDR3aa: CSVSPNYGYTF
abundance: once; len: 16; v_gene: TRBV7-2; j_gene: TRBJ2-5; d_gene: NA; CDR3nt: TGTGCCAGCAGCTTAGCCCTACTAGGTCTGATGGAGACCCAGTACTTC; CDR3aa: CASSLALLGLMETQYF
abundance: NA; len: 13; v_gene: TRBV11-3; j_gene: TRBJ2-1; d_gene: NA; CDR3nt: TGTGCCAGCAGCTTACGTTCAGGGAATGAGCAGTTCTTC; CDR3aa: CASSLRSGNEQFF
abundance: NA; len: 15; v_gene: TRBV6-6; j_gene: TRBJ2-3; d_gene: TRBD2; CDR3nt: TGTGCCAGCAGACCCTCTAGCGGGGGGGGAGATACGCAGTATTTT; CDR3aa: CASRPSSGGGDTQYF
abundance: NA; len: 15; v_gene: TRBV6-5; j_gene: TRBJ2-1; d_gene: TRBD2; CDR3nt: TGTGCCAGCACTACGACTAGCAACCGGGTGACGGAGCAGTTCTTC; CDR3aa: CASTTTSNRVTEQFF
abundance: NA; len: 14; v_gene: TRBV5-8; j_gene: TRBJ1-5; d_gene: TRBD1; CDR3nt: TGTGCCAGCAGCCAGGGACAGGCGAGGCAGCCCCAGCATTTT; CDR3aa: CASSQGQARQPQHF
abundance: NA; len: 10; v_gene: TRBV20-1; j_gene: TRBJ2-1; d_gene: NA; CDR3nt: TGCAGTGCTAGCGGGGGTGAGCAGTTCTTC; CDR3aa: CSASGGEQFF
abundance: NA; len: 15; v_gene: TRBV5-6; j_gene: TRBJ2-2; d_gene: NA; CDR3nt: TGTGCCAGCAGCTTGGAGATCGGGTACACCGGGGAGCTGTTTTTT; CDR3aa: CASSLEIGYTGELFF
abundance: NA; len: 15; v_gene: TRBV7-8; j_gene: TRBJ1-1; d_gene: NA; CDR3nt: TGTGCCAGCACCCATATCAAGGGGTTGAACACTGAAGCTTTCTTT; CDR3aa: CASTHIKGLNTEAFF
abundance: once; len: 14; v_gene: TRBV15; j_gene: TRBJ2-7; d_gene: NA; CDR3nt: TGTGCCACCAGCAGAGAACAGGGTCGCTACGAGCAGTACTTC; CDR3aa: CATSREQGRYEQYF
abundance: NA; len: 13; v_gene: TRBV7-9; j_gene: TRBJ2-2; d_gene: NA; CDR3nt: TGTGCCAGCAGCCCGTCGAACACCGGGGAGCTGTTTTTT; CDR3aa: CASSPSNTGELFF
abundance: NA; len: 15; v_gene: TRBV27; j_gene: TRBJ2-7; d_gene: TRBD2; CDR3nt: TGTGCCAGCAGCCCCGTTGGAGGGAGGGCCTACGAGCAGTACTTC; CDR3aa: CASSPVGGRAYEQYF
abundance: NA; len: 15; v_gene: TRBV11-1; j_gene: TRBJ2-7; d_gene: TRBD1; CDR3nt: TGTGCCAGCAGCTTTTCCGGGACAGGGGGCATTGAGCAGTACTTC; CDR3aa: CASSFSGTGGIEQYF
abundance: NA; len: 18; v_gene: TRBV5-1; j_gene: TRBJ2-1; d_gene: TRBD2; CDR3nt: TGCGCCAGCAGCAAATCGGGACTAGCGGGGTCATCCTACAATGAGCAGTTCTTC; CDR3aa: CASSKSGLAGSSYNEQFF
abundance: NA; len: 14; v_gene: TRBV4-3; j_gene: TRBJ1-5; d_gene: NA; CDR3nt: TGCGCCAGCAGCCAAGATAGTCGGGTGCAGCCCCAGCATTTT; CDR3aa: CASSQDSRVQPQHF
abundance: NA; len: 15; v_gene: TRBV9; j_gene: TRBJ2-5; d_gene: NA; CDR3nt: TGTGCCAGCAGCGTAGGAGGAATTCAGAGCGAGACCCAGTACTTC; CDR3aa: CASSVGGIQSETQYF
abundance: NA; len: 14; v_gene: TRBV6-5; j_gene: TRBJ1-6; d_gene: NA; CDR3nt: TGTGCCAGCAGTTACTCTACGCGGGGAACACCCCTCCACTTT; CDR3aa: CASSYSTRGTPLHF
abundance: NA; len: 16; v_gene: TRBV7-6; j_gene: TRBJ2-1; d_gene: TRBD1; CDR3nt: TGTGCCAGCACACGGTCCGGGACAGGGTTTTTCGGGGAGCAGTTCTTC; CDR3aa: CASTRSGTGFFGEQFF
abundance: NA; len: 13; v_gene: TRBV7-6; j_gene: TRBJ1-1; d_gene: NA; CDR3nt: TGTGCCAGCAGCTCCCCCCCCGACACTGAAGCTTTCTTT; CDR3aa: CASSSPPDTEAFF
abundance: once; len: 13; v_gene: TRBV6-1; j_gene: TRBJ1-2; d_gene: NA; CDR3nt: TGTGCCAGCAGTGAAGTAGGGGAGGGAGGCTACACCTTC; CDR3aa: CASSEVGEGGYTF
abundance: NA; len: 12; v_gene: TRBV18; j_gene: TRBJ2-7; d_gene: TRBD1; CDR3nt: TGTGCCAGCTCATCCGACAGGGTCGAGCAGTACTTC; CDR3aa: CASSSDRVEQYF
abundance: once; len: 14; v_gene: TRBV5-6; j_gene: TRBJ2-5; d_gene: NA; CDR3nt: TGTGCCAGCAGCTCCTTAACTAGCTCGGAGACCCAGTACTTC; CDR3aa: CASSSLTSSETQYF
abundance: NA; len: 13; v_gene: TRBV19; j_gene: TRBJ1-2; d_gene: NA; CDR3nt: TGTGCCAGTAGCGGCGGGTTGGACTATGGCTACACCTTC; CDR3aa: CASSGGLDYGYTF
abundance: NA; len: 15; v_gene: TRBV5-1; j_gene: TRBJ2-7; d_gene: TRBD2; CDR3nt: TGCGCCAGCAGCTTGGTAGCGGGGGGCTCCTACGAGCAGTACTTC; CDR3aa: CASSLVAGGSYEQYF
abundance: NA; len: 12; v_gene: TRBV6-5; j_gene: TRBJ2-7; d_gene: NA; CDR3nt: TGTGCCAGCGGTAGACAGTACTACGAGCAGTACTTC; CDR3aa: CASGRQYYEQYF
abundance: NA; len: 14; v_gene: TRBV27; j_gene: TRBJ2-7; d_gene: NA; CDR3nt: TGTGCCAGCAGTTTCCAGGGAACCTCCTACGAGCAGTACTTC; CDR3aa: CASSFQGTSYEQYF
abundance: NA; len: 15; v_gene: TRBV27; j_gene: TRBJ2-6; d_gene: NA; CDR3nt: TGTGCCAGCAGTCAGGCCTCCTCTGGGGCCAACGTCCTGACTTTC; CDR3aa: CASSQASSGANVLTF
abundance: once; len: 17; v_gene: TRBV13; j_gene: TRBJ2-5; d_gene: NA; CDR3nt: TGTGCCAGCAGCTCCTCCATGGGGCTAGCGTCCCAAGAGACCCAGTACTTC; CDR3aa: CASSSSMGLASQETQYF
abundance: NA; len: 16; v_gene: TRBV18; j_gene: TRBJ2-1; d_gene: TRBD1; CDR3nt: TGTGCCAGCTCACAAGGGACAGGTCTCTCCTACAATGAGCAGTTCTTC; CDR3aa: CASSQGTGLSYNEQFF
abundance: NA; len: 15; v_gene: TRBV7-9; j_gene: TRBJ2-7; d_gene: TRBD1; CDR3nt: TGTGCCAGCAGCTTTATAGAGGACAGGGTCTACGAGCAGTACTTC; CDR3aa: CASSFIEDRVYEQYF
abundance: NA; len: 14; v_gene: TRBV6-6; j_gene: TRBJ1-2; d_gene: TRBD1; CDR3nt: TGTGCCAGCAGTAATGACAGGGGGAACTATGGCTACACCTTC; CDR3aa: CASSNDRGNYGYTF
abundance: NA; len: 13; v_gene: TRBV9; j_gene: TRBJ2-5; d_gene: TRBD1; CDR3nt: TGTGCCAGCAGCGGCGGGACAGGGGAGACCCAGTACTTC; CDR3aa: CASSGGTGETQYF
abundance: NA; len: 15; v_gene: TRBV4-3; j_gene: TRBJ1-2; d_gene: NA; CDR3nt: TGCGCCAGCAGCCAAGACACAGGGAGTCGCTATGGCTACACCTTC; CDR3aa: CASSQDTGSRYGYTF
abundance: NA; len: 16; v_gene: TRBV19; j_gene: TRBJ2-1; d_gene: NA; CDR3nt: TGTGCCAGTAGTAACCCCCAGGATGCCTCCTACAATGAGCAGTTCTTC; CDR3aa: CASSNPQDASYNEQFF
abundance: NA; len: 16; v_gene: TRBV4-1; j_gene: TRBJ2-1; d_gene: TRBD2; CDR3nt: TGCGCCAGCAGCCAAGTTATAGCGGGAGGCGACAATGAGCAGTTCTTC; CDR3aa: CASSQVIAGGDNEQFF
abundance: NA; len: 16; v_gene: TRBV6-7; j_gene: TRBJ2-1; d_gene: TRBD1; CDR3nt: TGTGCCAGCAGTTACCTAGGACAGGAAATAGTGCATGAGCAGTTCTTC; CDR3aa: CASSYLGQEIVHEQFF
abundance: NA; len: 19; v_gene: TRBV6-1; j_gene: TRBJ2-1; d_gene: TRBD2; CDR3nt: TGTGCCAGCAGTGGTGGACTAGCGGGCCGCTCGAGCTCCTACAATGAGCAGTTCTTC; CDR3aa: CASSGGLAGRSSSYNEQFF
abundance: NA; len: 15; v_gene: TRBV7-9; j_gene: TRBJ2-7; d_gene: TRBD1; CDR3nt: TGTGCCAGCAGCCACATGGGACAGGGCCACTACGAGCAGTACTTC; CDR3aa: CASSHMGQGHYEQYF
abundance: NA; len: 14; v_gene: TRBV5-1; j_gene: TRBJ2-7; d_gene: TRBD2; CDR3nt: TGCGCCAGCAGGTATCGACTAGCGCACTACGAGCAGTACTTC; CDR3aa: CASRYRLAHYEQYF
abundance: NA; len: 16; v_gene: TRBV11-1; j_gene: TRBJ2-5; d_gene: NA; CDR3nt: TGTGCCAGCAGCTCCGGACAGATGTTGGGGCAAGAGACCCAGTACTTC; CDR3aa: CASSSGQMLGQETQYF
abundance: NA; len: 13; v_gene: TRBV30; j_gene: TRBJ2-1; d_gene: NA; CDR3nt: TGTGCCTGGAACCCGGGACACAACAATGAGCAGTTCTTC; CDR3aa: CAWNPGHNNEQFF
abundance: NA; len: 12; v_gene: TRBV30; j_gene: TRBJ1-1; d_gene: NA; CDR3nt: TGTGCCTGGAGTCCAGAGGGCGCTGAAGCTTTCTTT; CDR3aa: CAWSPEGAEAFF
abundance: once; len: 14; v_gene: TRBV7-6; j_gene: TRBJ2-7; d_gene: TRBD1; CDR3nt: TGTGCCAGCAGCTCCGGACAGGGATCCTACGAGCAGTACTTC; CDR3aa: CASSSGQGSYEQYF
abundance: NA; len: 12; v_gene: TRBV30; j_gene: TRBJ2-1; d_gene: NA; CDR3nt: TGTGCCTGGAGTGCAAACTACAATGAGCAGTTCTTC; CDR3aa: CAWSANYNEQFF
abundance: NA; len: 14; v_gene: TRBV6-5; j_gene: TRBJ1-2; d_gene: NA; CDR3nt: TGTGCCAGCAGTTACGCAGACAGGCCCGGGGGCTACACCTTC; CDR3aa: CASSYADRPGGYTF
abundance: once; len: 17; v_gene: TRBV23-1; j_gene: TRBJ1-4; d_gene: NA; CDR3nt: TGCGCCAGCAGTCAATCAATAGGTCAGGAGACTAGGGAAAAACTGTTTTTT; CDR3aa: CASSQSIGQETREKLFF
abundance: NA; len: 15; v_gene: TRBV21-1; j_gene: TRBJ2-2; d_gene: NA; CDR3nt: TGTGCCAGCAGCAGGGAGACTAGCGTGACCGGGGAGCTGTTTTTT; CDR3aa: CASSRETSVTGELFF
abundance: few; len: 13; v_gene: TRBV7-2; j_gene: TRBJ1-3; d_gene: NA; CDR3nt: TGTGCCAGCAGCTTATCACGGGGAAACACCATATATTTT; CDR3aa: CASSLSRGNTIYF
abundance: medium-sized; len: 14; v_gene: TRBV5-1; j_gene: TRBJ2-1; d_gene: NA; CDR3nt: TGCGCCAGCAGCTTGGGTGGAGGCTACAATGAGCAGTTCTTC; CDR3aa: CASSLGGGYNEQFF
abundance: NA; len: 14; v_gene: TRBV7-9; j_gene: TRBJ1-4; d_gene: TRBD1; CDR3nt: TGTGCCAGCAGCTTTCTGACAGGGGTGGAAAAACTGTTTTTT; CDR3aa: CASSFLTGVEKLFF
abundance: NA; len: 12; v_gene: TRBV30; j_gene: TRBJ1-4; d_gene: NA; CDR3nt: TGTGCCTGGATGGAGGGTAATGAAAAACTGTTTTTT; CDR3aa: CAWMEGNEKLFF
abundance: NA; len: 13; v_gene: TRBV18; j_gene: TRBJ2-5; d_gene: NA; CDR3nt: TGTGCCAGCTCACCGTTAAGAGTGGAGACCCAGTACTTC; CDR3aa: CASSPLRVETQYF